This T cell receptor beta chain was recovered during a study of blood T cell repertoires in COVID-19. The protocol was immunoSEQ multiplex PCR, while the TCRdb copy is restricted to in-frame clones and leaves out a portion. Among 390,000 or so clones listed, over 75% were seen once. Trimming took 2 bases from V and 3 from J, leaving 11 bases between them. The CDR3 contains 13 residues. CDR1 and CDR2 (germline): GTSNPN, SVGIG (reference sequence). This chain links TRBV30 with TRBJ2-7; the D gene is possibly TRBD1 (6 bases). Sequenced sample: PBMCs or T cells enriched from blood (not recorded which). The receptor was isolated from a man younger than 35 who had recovered from COVID-19. The CDR3 loop reads CAWSRQGLYEQYF. The CDR3 coding sequence is TGTGCCTGGAGTCGTCAGGGGCTCTACGAGCAGTACTTC.